This T cell receptor (beta chain) was documented in a study of naive and memory T cell subsets. CDR1 and CDR2 from the germline V gene are SQVTM and ANQGSEA. Trimming removed 5 bases from V and 4 bases from J, with 18 bases in between. The CDR3 spans 16 residues. The library had UMIs added by 3' ligation of an oligonucleotide to TCR cDNA. Amplification of ligated cDNA took four PCR rounds with SP2 and nested alpha and beta constant primers. TCRdb fed the UMI-ligation and nested PCR reads into MiXCR, producing one record per CDR3 protein. This repertoire shows tens of thousands of distinct CDR3 sequences, 5.2% found once; its top ten account for approximately 7%. Worth noting for this clonotype: A read error may be the cause here, since a much bigger clone is one base away.

This chain uses TRBV29-1 with TRBJ2-6; no clear D. This sequence originates from an adult in good health. Sequenced: blood. Here the CDR3 reads CSVPILQWGGANVLTF. As DNA, the CDR3 is TGCAGCGTTCCAATATTACAGTGGGGAGGGGCCAACGTCCTGACTTTC. Supplemented by reference TRBV29-1 and TRBJ2-6, the full variable domain reads SAVISQKPSRDICQRGTSLTIQCQVDSQVTMMFWYRQQPGQSLTLIATANQGSEATYESGFVIDKFPISRPNLTFSTLTVSNMSPEDSSIYLCSVPILQWGGANVLTFGAGSRLTVL.